The source of this TCR beta chain is a study of T cells in Graves' hyperthyroidism and ophthalmopathy. RNA transcripts were the template for amplifying TCR beta CDR3 regions. A first-round RT-PCR of the TCR CDR3 used the HTBI primer set. TCRdb passed the multiplex PCR reads through MiXCR, listing each CDR3 protein once. The sample consists of about 400,000 distinct CDR3 sequences, 15% to 19% of them appearing once. With regard to this clonotype: Mismatch with germline at one junction end may stem from a read error.

Per the germline V gene, CDR1 is DFQATT and CDR2 is SNEGSKA (reference sequence). The CDR3 length is 15 residues. The receptor was isolated from a woman aged 18-35 years with Graves' hyperthyroidism. Sequenced input: blood. The chain couples TRBV20-1 to TRBJ2-2; 7 bases line up with TRBD2. CDR3 DNA: TGCAGTGCTAGAGCCCCAGCGGGGCGCACCGGGGAGCCGTTTTTT. This codes for CSARAPAGRTGEPFF.